The following is a TCR beta chain sequence with its context. This clone was detected once. Its specific antigen is unknown. No clone much larger than this one lies a single base away; base qualities are absent. The sample is drawn from a study of cytomegalovirus exposure and HLA in healthy donors (TCRdb year 2017). As for the study more broadly: An earlier analysis of about 530 of the donors reported about 280 Gb of sequence data and 95 million to 140 million unique TCR beta sequences obtained from approximately 180 million T cells. An early release that covered roughly 600 HLA-typed donors contained about 300 gigabases of sequencing data and about 93 million unique TCR sequences. Of the 300 to 500 genotyped donors, 75% to 85% were placed in the genetic ancestry cluster associated with self-reported Caucasian donors. The study aimed to test whether cataloging public T cell receptors could reveal signatures of past pathogen exposure. Using immunosequencing, the study profiled T cell repertoires from around 670 subjects and related those repertoires to cytomegalovirus serostatus. In addition to the first cohort of 650 to 750 subjects, a separate validation cohort of approximately 110 different subjects was used. The study combined high-throughput TCR immunosequencing, statistical association of individual TCRs with disease status, and machine learning to predict cytomegalovirus infection status. A later analysis re-examined previously published TCR beta repertoires from about 700 donors and added high-resolution HLA genotyping to investigate patterns of TCR occurrence. The later analysis used no new phenotypic data to find candidate immune exposures, relying instead on TCR beta sequences and their occurrence across donors. An earlier analysis of some 500 of the donors used high-throughput TCR beta sequencing to judge whether each TCR beta V gene segment behaved as functional or pseudogenic. Alongside the repertoire data, information on donor age, sex, ethnicity and CMV serostatus was compiled. A later genetic analysis used genome-wide SNP genotypes for about 60% of the roughly 700 donors, treating that subset as a discovery cohort. Every discovery cohort repertoire had been produced on one sequencing platform. HLA typing covered class I and class II loci at four-digit resolution. Typing coverage differed by locus: A, B, C, DRB1 and DQB1 were typed in roughly 620-630 donors, DQA1 in 500 to 550, DPA1 in nearly 610, and DPB1 in 472. Four to six DR-DQ haplotypes were handled as single units for association and clustering, since linkage in the cohort was strong. Among some 410 genotyped donors of the cohort, an average of about 240,000 unique TCR beta nucleotide sequences were sequenced per donor, 15% to 20% of them non-productive. Results and caveats for the whole study, not just this receptor: A later analysis found that HLA-associated TCR beta chains were more clonally expanded and had lower generation probabilities than equally common non-associated chains. The study gave a list of some 150 TCR beta chains associated with cytomegalovirus. Most CMV-associated TCR beta chains appeared to be HLA-restricted in a later analysis, and the HLA associations seemed to be driven largely by CMV exposure. HLA typing was unavailable for some donors at each locus, so association tests used only the typed subset. Most TCR sequences were seen in very few donors, while some public TCRs were found in many individuals. In this cohort, only TCR beta chains were sequenced, and detectable features were limited by the absence of alpha or paired-chain data. A further reported finding was that TCR beta sequences accurately predicted the HLA-A and HLA-B alleles for most subjects in the first cohort. Roughly uniform sequencing depth across donors was assumed in presence/absence analyses, although this assumption may not hold. Specific HLA alleles were associated with 15,000 to 20,000 TCR beta sequences at a false discovery rate of 0.05 in a later analysis. According to a later genetic analysis, donors in an Asian-associated ancestry cluster had fewer N-insertions in productive TCRs than the roughly 700-donor mean. A later analysis found that TCR association rates varied across HLA loci, with DRB1 alleles showing the most associated TCRs and HLA-C alleles the fewest. Assigning TCR associations to individual alleles was difficult when HLA alleles, especially DR and DQ, strongly co-occurred. An association between a missense DCLRE1C variant and V-gene and J-gene trimming of TCR beta chains was found in a later genetic analysis and replicated in an independent cohort. A cluster of highly shared sequence variants was judged likely to represent a technical artifact of the sequencing pipeline. It was suggested by the authors that the approach could potentially be generalized to other disease states and immunological phenotypes. Cytomegalovirus status was reported to be diagnosed by the classifier with high specificity and sensitivity in both the original and validation cohorts. Linkage disequilibrium might explain the correlated functional status among segregating V segments, but an unknown experimental factor could not be ruled out. Three of the identified cytomegalovirus-associated TCR beta chains were confirmed in vitro to be specific for cytomegalovirus antigens. Several of the top co-occurrence clusters appeared to be linked to parvovirus B19, influenza, CMV and Epstein-Barr virus, according to a later analysis. Because the 87-base-pair reads could not distinguish some IMGT-functional V segments, including TRBV6-2 and TRBV6-3, those segments were excluded. CMV serostatus was the only immune exposure information available for the cohort. In an earlier analysis of fewer than 700 of the donors, most TCR beta V segments appeared in productive rearrangements about 87% or about 30% of the time, broadly matching IMGT annotations. Because counts were too low, 15 to 20 rarely observed V segments, including chromosome 9 orphons, were excluded from the earlier analysis of 587 of the donors.

Receptor amplification or capture employed the immunoSEQ multiplex PCR assay. A mixture of 60 forward primers for TCR Vbeta segments and 13 reverse primers for TCR Jbeta segments was used in the multiplex PCR. The CDR3 region of rearranged TCR beta genes was amplified from genomic DNA by a multiplex PCR assay. Amplified TCR beta libraries were sequenced as 87-base-pair reads on the Illumina HiSeq System. Concerning the study's data processing: A later analysis tallied roughly 78 million unique TCR beta chains across the roughly 610 repertoires, and around 9.9 million of those chains were shared by two or more donors. A nearest-neighbor algorithm error-corrected the raw reads and collapsed the reads into unique sequences, merging closely related sequences to remove PCR and sequencing errors. CDR3 sequences were aligned to IMGT reference sequences to assign V, D and J gene segments. Each retained sequence needed at least a six-nucleotide match to both a V gene segment and a J gene segment. Rearrangements were called productive when the CDR3 lacked stop codons and stayed in frame with V and J; all others were non-productive. CDR3 was defined by IMGT convention, running from the second conserved V-encoded cysteine to the conserved J-encoded phenylalanine. Sequences without an unambiguous match to a single V gene segment were excluded from the earlier analysis of a few hundred of the donors. In an earlier analysis of approximately 590 of the donors, a V segment was called functional when productive rearrangements were above 56.7%, and segregating when the standard deviation between donors exceeded 5%. A statistical classification framework was developed to diagnose cytomegalovirus status using the catalog of TCR beta chain sequences. A later analysis assigned V and J genes by comparing TCR nucleotide sequences with IMGT/GENE-DB human TR gene sequences. A later analysis assigned CDR3 sequences and most-parsimonious VDJ recombination scenarios with the TCRdist pipeline. In a later analysis, each TCR beta chain was defined by its CDR3 amino acid sequence together with its V-gene family, and reads lacking a unique V-gene family were excluded. To address suspected cross-contamination and a sequencing artifact, a later analysis removed a few hundred highly shared, low-generation-probability nucleotide sequences. For each public chain, a later analysis derived a clonal expansion index from normalized ranks of inferred template counts within each repertoire. Generation probabilities in a later analysis came from a VDJ recombination model fitted to out-of-frame rearrangements, and those results were checked against IGoR. In a later analysis, TCR-TCR, TCR-HLA and TCR-CMV co-occurrence was scored with hypergeometric tests, and a repertoire-size bias correction was applied to TCR pairs. To estimate false discovery rates, a later analysis permuted the HLA or CMV assignments 20 times. A later analysis grouped co-occurring TCRs with DBSCAN, adding TCRdist sequence similarity when clustering within HLA-allele-positive subsets. For co-occurrence clustering, repertoires with fewer than 30,000 or more than 120,000 public chains were excluded, along with a handful of repertoires with anomalous nucleotide sharing. In its TCRdb copy, this immuneACCESS table keeps in-frame sequences only and misses some clones. Where compared with another copy, unresolved V genes explain less than half of these, and the others have no known cause. Clone size and V and J calls were adopted from that table, with D and trimming inferred from the DNA. Present in this sample are 140,000 to 150,000 clones, around 79% of which were seen just once. Clones ranked in the top ten supply 3.9% of the sample.

The trim is 4 bases for V and 5 bases for J, with a gap of 20 bases between the germline ends. The germline V gene (reference sequence) supplies CDR1 LNHDA and CDR2 SQIVND. The CDR3 holds 16 amino acids from the cysteine to the phenylalanine. The CDR3 DNA has 48 bases and is translated from base 1. The cohort comprised some 700 healthy bone marrow donors. At the time of sampling, all cohort members were nominally healthy, though unrecorded immune exposures were likely present. The donor was CMV seronegative and was included in the group of over 300 seronegative cohort members. A peripheral blood sample was provided by each donor, and peripheral blood mononuclear cells were used for TCR beta sequencing. Genomic DNA extraction from the blood cell samples was performed with the Qiagen DNeasy Blood Extraction Kit.

The clonotype comes from a male donor in good health and CMV-seronegative. This sequence uses TRBV19 and TRBJ1-2; a tentative D call is TRBD1 (6 bases match). The specimen sequenced was PBMCs. The CDR3 protein is CASSTSDSLRSYGYTF. The DNA sequence is given as TGTGCCAGTAGTACCTCGGACAGTCTGCGGTCTTATGGCTACACCTTC.